The next 20 T cell receptor beta chains were all read from a single sample in a study of cytomegalovirus exposure and HLA in healthy donors. The PCR contained 60 Vbeta and 13 Jbeta primers. The data were produced by immunoSEQ multiplex PCR, yet TCRdb's version contains in-frame clones alone and is incomplete. The profile shows approximately 150,000 clones, roughly 84% of them singletons. Sequenced input: PBMCs. The receptors stem from a man younger than 45 in good health and CMV-seropositive.

V usage is TRBV2 and J usage is TRBJ1-1; the match to TRBD1 covers 7 bases. The CDR3 spans 15 residues. Germline V CDR1 and CDR2: SNHLY, FYNNEI. The ends lost 6 bases at V and 2 bases at J; junction bases unmatched: 9. The CDR3, as DNA: TGTGCCAGCAGATGGTTCCAGGGGGGTAACACTGAAGCTTTCTTT. As protein: CASRWFQGGNTEAFF.

The V and J genes are TRBV6-1 and TRBJ2-7; 10 nucleotides line up with TRBD1. V trimming: 4 bases; J trimming: 6 bases; junction bases outside the gene matches: 6. The germline V gene encodes CDR1 MNHNS and CDR2 SASEGT. CDR3 size: 14 residues. The CDR3 DNA sequence: TGTGCCAGCAGTGGGGGGACAGGGGTGACCGAGCAGTACGTC. Translating it yields CASSGGTGVTEQYV.

The J gene is TRBJ2-4, the V gene TRBV11-3; possibly TRBD2 for D (5 bases). Germline lookup yields CDR1 SGHNT and CDR2 YENEEA. Deletions cut 4 bases from V and 6 bases from J, with 19 bases between. The CDR3 is made up of 16 amino acids. The CDR3 DNA is TGTGCCAGCAGCTCACCAGCTGCGGGCCGGATAAACATTCAGTACTTC. Translated, it gives CASSSPAAGRINIQYF.

The rearrangement links TRBV6-5 to TRBJ1-5; D is ambiguous. This CDR3 contains 15 residues. V was pared by 0 bases and J by 1 base, with 7 bases between. Germline V lookup: CDR1 MNHEY, CDR2 SVGAGI. The CDR3 coding sequence is TGTGCCAGCAGTTACTCGGGCAGAAGCAATCAGCCCCAGCATTTT. It encodes CASSYSGRSNQPQHF.

The chain carries TRBV7-9 and TRBJ2-3; 8 nucleotides line up with TRBD2. V was clipped by 5 bases and J by 5 bases; unmatched bases: 12. The CDR3 extends over 16 amino acids. Germline CDR1 SEHNR, CDR2 FQNEAQ (reference sequence). CDR3 sequence reads: CASSARGTSDIDTQYF. DNA of the CDR3: TGTGCCAGCAGCGCCCGCGGGACTAGTGATATAGATACGCAGTATTTT.

Concerning this clone: One junction end disagrees with the germline gene, perhaps due to a read error. The V gene is TRBV29-1, the J gene TRBJ2-1, with TRBD2 matching 7 bases. The germline V gene encodes CDR1 SQVTM and CDR2 ANQGSEA. The CDR3 has 12 residues. CDR3 bases: TGCAGCGCCCCCCTTTCGAGCGGGGAGCGGGTCTTC. It is translated as CSAPLSSGERVF.

CDR3 residues: CASSYSEVTYEQYF. The CDR3 DNA reads as TGTGCCAGCAGTTACTCGGAGGTCACCTACGAGCAGTACTTC. The V gene is TRBV6-5, the J gene TRBJ2-7, with D perhaps matching TRBD2 (5 bases). CDR1 and CDR2 (germline): MNHEY, SVGAGI. The V end was cut by 0 bases, the J end by 2 bases, with 8 bases between. The CDR3 contains 14 residues.

CDR3 in DNA: TGCGCCAGCAGCCAAGATACCAGCGGGACCTACGAGCAGTACTTC. This encodes CASSQDTSGTYEQYF. This chain uses TRBV4-3 with TRBJ2-7; 7 bases map to TRBD2. The junction had 4 bases not matched to a gene; V was cut back by 0 bases and J by 2 bases. The CDR3 length is 15 residues. Per the germline V gene, CDR1 is LGHNA and CDR2 is YSLEER.

The J gene is TRBJ1-2, the V gene TRBV5-6; D unclear. This CDR3 has 13 amino acids. Germline CDR1 is SGHDT and CDR2 is YYEEEE. V gave up 2 bases and J gave up 3 bases, with 8 bases separating them. CDR3: CASSFPWHYGYTF. The CDR3 DNA reads TGTGCCAGCAGCTTTCCTTGGCACTATGGCTACACCTTC.

The chain joins TRBV18 to TRBJ2-7, with a tentative D call TRBD2 (6 bases). Germline CDR1 KGHSH, CDR2 LQKENI. V lost 5 bases and J lost 1, with 9 bases in between. The CDR3 sequence is 13 residues long. The CDR3 sequence: CASSNGSSYEQYF. The DNA for the CDR3 is TGTGCCAGCTCAAACGGGAGTTCCTACGAGCAGTACTTC.

This clone was detected a few times. The V gene is TRBV6-5, the J gene TRBJ2-7; 7 bases agree with TRBD1. Germline assignment: CDR1 MNHEY and CDR2 SVGAGI. This CDR3 has 13 residues. With 4 bases clipped from V and 4 bases from J, the junction kept 4 bases outside the gene matches. The CDR3 region is CASSSGTVYEQYF. Here the CDR3 DNA reads TGTGCCAGCAGTTCCGGGACAGTTTACGAGCAGTACTTC.

This clone showed up just a few times. This chain joins TRBV5-1 and TRBJ1-1; the match to TRBD1 covers 9 bases. The CDR3 runs 14 residues. V lost 2 bases, J lost 5 bases, and 4 bases stayed unmatched. Per germline, CDR1 SGHRS and CDR2 YFSETQ. In nucleotides, the CDR3 is TGCGCCAGCAGCTTCTCCGGGACAGGGACTGAAGCTTTCTTT. Amino acids: CASSFSGTGTEAFF.

V and J are TRBV29-1 and TRBJ2-5; 8 bases fit TRBD2. The germline gives CDR1 SQVTM, CDR2 ANQGSEA. This CDR3 is 15 amino acids long. V dropped 3 bases and J dropped 4; count of bases not matched to a gene: 10. The CDR3: CSVDPSGPPPETQYF. The CDR3 DNA follows: TGCAGCGTTGATCCTAGCGGGCCTCCCCCAGAGACCCAGTACTTC.

This sequence joins TRBV2 and TRBJ1-6; D unresolved. Trimming cost V 6 bases and J 8 bases, with 20 bases left between them. Germline-derived CDR1 and CDR2 are SNHLY and FYNNEI. CDR3 length equals 16 residues. The CDR3 is CASSELDTRNYSPLHF. The CDR3, as DNA: TGTGCCAGCAGCGAACTCGACACTCGCAATTATTCACCCCTCCACTTT.

This clone was recorded only once. The CDR3 sequence: CASSQGEPGTGRSYEQYF. The CDR3 nucleotides are TGTGCCAGCAGCCAAGGCGAACCCGGGACAGGGCGCTCCTACGAGCAGTACTTC. The chain joins TRBV4-2 to TRBJ2-7; 9 bases match TRBD1. The CDR3 contains 18 residues. V shed 1 base and J 0 bases; nucleotides not matched to a gene: 10. Germline V gene sequence: CDR1 LGHNA, CDR2 YNFKEQ.

The chain links TRBV4-2 to TRBJ1-6; no clear D. The germline V gene has CDR1 LGHNA and CDR2 YNFKEQ. The CDR3 has 14 residues. Deletions cut 1 base from V and 5 bases from J, with 6 bases between. Written as DNA, the CDR3 is TGTGCCAGCAGCCAAGGAGCGAATAATTCACCCCTCCACTTT. This translates into CASSQGANNSPLHF.

This chain links TRBV29-1 with TRBJ2-1; D is unresolved. Germline CDR1 and CDR2: SQVTM and ANQGSEA. This CDR3 spans 14 amino acids. V was trimmed by 2 bases and J by 1 base, leaving 9 bases between them. The chain's CDR3 is CSVEMQVSYNEQFF. For the CDR3, the DNA is TGCAGCGTTGAAATGCAGGTTTCCTACAATGAGCAGTTCTTC.

The rearrangement uses TRBV7-9 and TRBJ2-1; TRBD1 is a possible D gene (5 bases). The ends were cut back, 0 bases at V and 2 bases at J, with 11 bases in the middle. Germline V CDR1 and CDR2: SEHNR, FQNEAQ (reference sequence). The CDR3 is made up of 16 amino acids. In DNA, the CDR3 is TGTGCCAGCAGCTTAGCCCGGCAGGGCCCCTACAATGAGCAGTTCTTC. Protein: CASSLARQGPYNEQFF.

The J gene is TRBJ2-3, the V gene TRBV2, with 9 bases aligning to TRBD1. J lost 1 base, V lost 6 bases, and 2 bases had no gene match. The CDR3 is 14 residues long. Germline V gene lookup returns CDR1 SNHLY and CDR2 FYNNEI. The CDR3 nucleotides are TGTGCCAGCAGGACAGGGGGTCGCACAGATACGCAGTATTTT. Protein product: CASRTGGRTDTQYF.

V and J are TRBV15 and TRBJ2-7, with a weak D call TRBD2 (5 bases). V dropped 3 bases and J dropped 0 bases, with 21 bases sitting between them. Per the germline V gene, CDR1 is LNHNV and CDR2 is YYDKDF (reference sequence). This CDR3 comprises 18 residues. The CDR3 loop reads CATSSAPSREKVSYEQYF. CDR3 nucleotides: TGTGCCACCAGCAGCGCCCCCTCGAGGGAGAAGGTCTCCTACGAGCAGTACTTC.